The rows below give T cell receptor beta chains drawn from one sample of a study of cytomegalovirus exposure and HLA in healthy donors. The data were produced by immunoSEQ multiplex PCR, yet TCRdb's version contains in-frame clones alone and is incomplete. This table has roughly 120,000 clones, roughly 90% appearing once. The specimen sequenced was PBMCs. The receptors originated from a woman younger than 45 in good health and CMV-seropositive. Both conserved end residues are part of each CDR3. The D gene is left open where the match is weak. Not every row has a clone size; where given, it reads once, few, many or a size class.

abundance: .
j_gene: TRBJ2-5
d_gene: .
v_gene: TRBV5-4
CDR3nt: TGTGCCAGCAGCTTGGATTCGGCGGGGCAAGAGACCCAGTACTTC
CDR3aa: CASSLDSAGQETQYF

abundance: .
j_gene: TRBJ2-2
d_gene: TRBD2
v_gene: TRBV4-3
CDR3nt: TGCGCCAGCAGCCACATAGCGGGGGGGTCCGCCGGGGAGCTGTTTTTT
CDR3aa: CASSHIAGGSAGELFF

abundance: .
j_gene: TRBJ2-1
d_gene: TRBD1
v_gene: TRBV29-1
CDR3nt: TGCAGCGTTGGGGCAGGGGGTAATAGTGAGCAGTTCTTC
CDR3aa: CSVGAGGNSEQFF

abundance: .
j_gene: TRBJ1-2
d_gene: .
v_gene: TRBV6-6
CDR3nt: TGTGCCAGCACCGTCCTTACAGGGAGTGGTGTTCATGGCTACACCTTC
CDR3aa: CASTVLTGSGVHGYTF

abundance: .
j_gene: TRBJ2-7
d_gene: TRBD2
v_gene: TRBV5-5
CDR3nt: TGTGCCAGCAGCTTGGCTCTAGCGGGAGGTAACGAGCAGTACTTC
CDR3aa: CASSLALAGGNEQYF

abundance: few
j_gene: TRBJ1-6
d_gene: .
v_gene: TRBV19
CDR3nt: TGTGCCAGTAGTATGCAGGGTTCGAATTCACCCCTCCACTTT
CDR3aa: CASSMQGSNSPLHF

abundance: once
j_gene: TRBJ1-5
d_gene: TRBD1
v_gene: TRBV6-1
CDR3nt: TGTGCCAGCAGGAGGACAGGGGATCAGCCCCAGCATTTT
CDR3aa: CASRRTGDQPQHF

abundance: once
j_gene: TRBJ2-2
d_gene: .
v_gene: TRBV19
CDR3nt: TGTGCCTCAAAGGCGGTAGCAGCCACCGGGGAGCTGTTTTTT
CDR3aa: CASKAVAATGELFF

abundance: once
j_gene: TRBJ2-7
d_gene: .
v_gene: TRBV28
CDR3nt: TGTGCCAGCAGTTCGAGGGCCTACGAGCAGTACTTC
CDR3aa: CASSSRAYEQYF

abundance: .
j_gene: TRBJ1-5
d_gene: .
v_gene: TRBV5-8
CDR3nt: TGTGCCAGCAGCGAGGGAGGGTATAGCAATCAGCCCCAGCATTTT
CDR3aa: CASSEGGYSNQPQHF

abundance: .
j_gene: TRBJ1-3
d_gene: TRBD1
v_gene: TRBV19
CDR3nt: TGTGCCAGTAGTTCCGCAGGGGGCTCTGGAAACACCATATATTTT
CDR3aa: CASSSAGGSGNTIYF

abundance: .
j_gene: TRBJ2-5
d_gene: TRBD1
v_gene: TRBV6-1
CDR3nt: TGTGCCGCCTCGGGACAGAGCCAAGAGACCCAGTACTTC
CDR3aa: CAASGQSQETQYF

abundance: .
j_gene: TRBJ1-1
d_gene: .
v_gene: TRBV13
CDR3nt: TGTGCCAGCAGCGCCCTACAGGAGAACACTGAAGCTTTCTTT
CDR3aa: CASSALQENTEAFF

abundance: .
j_gene: TRBJ1-4
d_gene: TRBD1
v_gene: TRBV18
CDR3nt: TGTGCCAGCTCAGCGGACAGGGTCAATGAAAAACTGTTTTTT
CDR3aa: CASSADRVNEKLFF

abundance: .
j_gene: TRBJ2-1
d_gene: TRBD2
v_gene: TRBV27
CDR3nt: TGTGCCAGCAGATCCTATCTAGCGGGAGGGTCCTACAATGAGCAGTTCTTC
CDR3aa: CASRSYLAGGSYNEQFF

abundance: .
j_gene: TRBJ2-2
d_gene: TRBD1
v_gene: TRBV10-2
CDR3nt: TGCGCCAGCAGTGAGAGACAGGGGGGCGACACCGGGGAGCTGTTTTTT
CDR3aa: CASSERQGGDTGELFF

abundance: .
j_gene: TRBJ1-1
d_gene: TRBD1
v_gene: TRBV9
CDR3nt: TGTGCCAGCAGCCCGACAGGGCTTAGCACTGAAGCTTTCTTT
CDR3aa: CASSPTGLSTEAFF

abundance: .
j_gene: TRBJ2-7
d_gene: .
v_gene: TRBV7-2
CDR3nt: TGTGCCAGCAGCCTCCGGCGGGGATCCTACGAGCAGTACTTC
CDR3aa: CASSLRRGSYEQYF

abundance: .
j_gene: TRBJ1-6
d_gene: TRBD1
v_gene: TRBV27
CDR3nt: TGTGCCAGCAGTTTGGGACAGATTAATTCACCCCTCCACTTT
CDR3aa: CASSLGQINSPLHF

abundance: .
j_gene: TRBJ1-6
d_gene: TRBD1
v_gene: TRBV6-6
CDR3nt: TGTGCCAGCAGTTTACAGGGGGACAATTCACCCCTCCACTTT
CDR3aa: CASSLQGDNSPLHF

abundance: .
j_gene: TRBJ2-7
d_gene: TRBD2
v_gene: TRBV7-2
CDR3nt: TGTGCCAGCAGCCCCCGGGTAGCGGGGTACGAGCAGTACTTC
CDR3aa: CASSPRVAGYEQYF

abundance: .
j_gene: TRBJ2-7
d_gene: .
v_gene: TRBV14
CDR3nt: TGTGCCAGCAGCCCCTGGACAGACTACGAGCAGTACTTC
CDR3aa: CASSPWTDYEQYF

abundance: .
j_gene: TRBJ2-3
d_gene: .
v_gene: TRBV28
CDR3nt: TGTGCCAGCACCTTGACGGCTAGCGGCACAGATACGCAGTATTTT
CDR3aa: CASTLTASGTDTQYF

abundance: .
j_gene: TRBJ2-7
d_gene: TRBD1
v_gene: TRBV6-5
CDR3nt: TGTGCCAGCAACCCGGGACAGGGGCCCTCCTACGAGCAGTACTTC
CDR3aa: CASNPGQGPSYEQYF

abundance: .
j_gene: TRBJ1-6
d_gene: TRBD1
v_gene: TRBV7-8
CDR3nt: TGTGCCAGCAGCCCAAAGCCGACAGGGGGCTATAATTCACCCCTCCACTTT
CDR3aa: CASSPKPTGGYNSPLHF